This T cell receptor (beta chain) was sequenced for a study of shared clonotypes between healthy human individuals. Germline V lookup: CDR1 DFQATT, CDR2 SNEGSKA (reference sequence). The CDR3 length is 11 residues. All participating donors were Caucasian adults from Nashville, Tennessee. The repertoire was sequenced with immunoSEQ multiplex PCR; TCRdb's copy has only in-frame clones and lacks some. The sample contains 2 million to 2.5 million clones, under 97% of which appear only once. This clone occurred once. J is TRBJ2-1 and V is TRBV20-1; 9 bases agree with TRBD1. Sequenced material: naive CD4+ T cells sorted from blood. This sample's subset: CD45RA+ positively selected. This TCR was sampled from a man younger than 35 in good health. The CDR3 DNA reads TGCAGGGGACAGGGTAACGATGAGCAGTTCTTC. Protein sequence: CRGQGNDEQFF.